Following are 23 T cell receptor beta chains from one sample sequenced in a study of blood T cells in healthy people across ages. Combining a sample-barcoded 5' primer with a J-beta primer mix, a second PCR ran for about 6 to 12 cycles. In TCRdb, the 5' RACE reads were re-called with MiXCR into one record per CDR3 protein. The table lists 700,000 to 850,000 distinct CDR3 sequences, around 36% of them singletons. The sample taken for sequencing was blood. Receptors were obtained from a man aged 18 to 29 in good health.

For this clonotype: The junction departs from germline at one end; a sequencing error may be responsible. This rearrangement joins TRBV12-3 or TRBV12-4 to TRBJ2-5; 9 bases map to TRBD2. The CDR3 spans 15 residues. This CDR3 reads CANSLERGEQETQYF. As DNA, the CDR3 is TGTGCCAACAGTTTAGAGCGGGGGGAACAAGAGACCCAGTACTTC.

This clonotype was observed a handful of times. The CDR3 DNA sequence: TGTGCCATCAGTGCAGGGGTATACAATGAGCAGTTCTTC. It codes for CAISAGVYNEQFF. This chain uses TRBV10-3 with TRBJ2-1, with D possibly matching TRBD1 (6 bases). The CDR3 length is 13 residues. V shed 4 bases and J shed 4 bases, with 8 bases lying between them. The germline V gene encodes CDR1 ENHRY and CDR2 SYGVKD.

With regard to this clonotype: This may stem from a read error, because a much larger clone lies one nucleotide away. The gene calls are TRBV20-1 and TRBJ1-2; no clear D gene. V was pared by 4 bases and J by 3 bases, with 6 bases between. This CDR3 has 11 residues. Germline V gene sequence: CDR1 DFQATT, CDR2 SNEGSKA (reference sequence). The CDR3, as DNA: TGCAGTGCTACTAGACACTATGGCTACACCTTC. It encodes CSATRHYGYTF.

This clonotype came up a few times. This sequence joins TRBV15 and TRBJ2-3; D remains ambiguous. Germline CDR1 reads LNHNV; CDR2 reads YYDKDF (reference sequence). The V end lost 0 bases, the J end lost 6 bases, and 10 bases lay between the germline ends. The CDR3 totals 14 residues. CDR3 in DNA: TGTGCCACCAGCAGAGATCGGAACGCTGATACGCAGTATTTT. This codes for CATSRDRNADTQYF. The whole variable domain, remainder taken from reference TRBV15 and TRBJ2-3, is DAMVIQNPRYQVTQFGKPVTLSCSQTLNHNVMYWYQQKSSQAPKLLFHYYDKDFNNEADTPDNFQSRRPNTSFCFLDIRSPGLGDTAMYLCATSRDRNADTQYFGPGTRLTVL.

The V call is TRBV24-1, the J call TRBJ2-5; D is unclear. The CDR3 consists of 13 residues. V was cut by 3 bases and J by 5 bases, with 9 bases left in between. The V gene's germline CDR1 is KGHDR and CDR2 SFDVKD. The CDR3 region is CATSDKPRETQYF. CDR3 DNA sequence: TGTGCCACCAGTGATAAACCGCGTGAGACCCAGTACTTC.

The J gene is TRBJ2-1, the V gene TRBV7-6; D call uncertain. The J call may be in error: the DNA end matches TRBJ2-7 better. There are 14 residues in the CDR3. In germline, CDR1 is SGHVS, CDR2 FNYEAQ. This CDR3 reads CASSQISSYNEQYF. CDR3 DNA: TGTGCCAGCAGCCAGATTAGCTCCTACAATGAGCAGTACTTC.

The J gene is TRBJ2-5, the V gene TRBV10-3, with 9 nucleotides matching TRBD1. V lost 10 bases and J lost 11; bases outside the gene matches: 17. The CDR3 totals 14 residues. Germline lookup yields CDR1 ENHRY and CDR2 SYGVKD. For the CDR3, the DNA is TGTGCCACCACGGGACAGGGTATAGTTAATGAGCAGTACTTC. Residues: CATTGQGIVNEQYF.

This clonotype showed up many times. The rearrangement uses TRBV7-2 and TRBJ2-5, with TRBD2 matching over 7 bases. The CDR3 runs to 17 residues. V lost 1 base, J lost 2 bases, and 10 bases stayed unmatched. The germline V gene has CDR1 SGHTA and CDR2 FQGNSA. CDR3 sequence: CASSLGASGPYQETQYF. The CDR3 DNA follows: TGTGCCAGCAGCTTAGGCGCTAGCGGTCCCTATCAAGAGACCCAGTACTTC.

This clonotype has ten or more counts. The rearrangement uses TRBV29-1 and TRBJ2-1; maybe TRBD1 (5 bases). V was trimmed by 1 base and J by 0 bases, leaving 7 bases between them. There are 14 residues in the CDR3. Germline lookup yields CDR1 SQVTM and CDR2 ANQGSEA. The CDR3 reads CSVEGTRSYNEQFF. Here the CDR3 DNA reads TGCAGCGTTGAAGGGACACGCTCCTACAATGAGCAGTTCTTC.

The V and J genes are TRBV3-1 and TRBJ2-1; D not certain. CDR1 and CDR2 from the germline V gene are LGHDT and YNNKEL (reference sequence). V was pared by 1 base and J by 7 bases, with 8 bases between. CDR3 size: 13 residues. CDR3: CASSQVHGNEQFF. The CDR3 region has the DNA TGTGCCAGCAGCCAAGTCCACGGGAATGAGCAGTTCTTC.

This clonotype was seen many times. V and J are TRBV25-1 and TRBJ2-7, with D possibly TRBD1 on 6 matching bases. Germline assignment: CDR1 MGHDK and CDR2 SYGVNS. V was cut by 6 bases and J by 4 bases, with 10 bases left in between. The CDR3 loop spans 12 amino acids. In DNA form, the CDR3 reads TGTGCCAGCAGCGCTACAGGGTACGAGCAGTACTTC. It specifies CASSATGYEQYF.

The gene calls are TRBV6-2 or TRBV6-3 and TRBJ1-2; 7 nucleotides line up with TRBD1. The V gene end was trimmed by 5 bases and the J gene end by 3 bases; junction bases not matched to a gene: 6. The V gene's germline CDR1 is MNHEY and CDR2 SVGEGT. This CDR3 is built from 14 residues. CDR3 amino acids: CASSETGLDYGYTF. The CDR3 DNA is TGTGCCAGCAGTGAGACAGGGTTGGACTATGGCTACACCTTC.

This clonotype occurred a few times. The rearrangement joins TRBV5-1 to TRBJ2-7, with a possible D match to TRBD2 (5 bases). Germline V gene data show CDR1 as SGHRS and CDR2 as YFSETQ. The CDR3 totals 15 residues. Between the trimmed V and J ends, which lost 3 bases and 5 bases, there was a span of 18 bases. In nucleotides, the CDR3 is TGCGCCAGCAGCTCGGGGTTGCGGACTTTCGACGAGCAGTACTTC. Its translation: CASSSGLRTFDEQYF.

This chain links TRBV5-1 with TRBJ2-1, with D unclear. Trimming removed 2 bases at V and 0 bases at J, with 12 bases between. The CDR3 contains 16 residues. From germline, CDR1 is SGHRS and CDR2 YFSETQ. The CDR3 DNA is TGCGCCAGCAGCTTCTCAGCAGGAAGCTCCTACAATGAGCAGTTCTTC. Amino acids: CASSFSAGSSYNEQFF.

V and J are TRBV7-2 and TRBJ1-4; possibly TRBD1 for D (5 bases). The CDR3 totals 15 residues. Trimming removed 1 base at V and 8 bases at J, with 14 bases between. Germline lookup yields CDR1 SGHTA and CDR2 FQGNSA. The CDR3 DNA reads as TGTGCCAGCAGCTTAGTCCGCAGGGATGGCGAAAAACTGTTTTTT. It yields the protein CASSLVRRDGEKLFF. Filled out from reference TRBV7-2 and TRBJ1-4, the complete variable domain reads GAGVSQSPSNKVTEKGKDVELRCDPISGHTALYWYRQSLGQGLEFLIYFQGNSAPDKSGLPSDRFSAERTGGSVSTLTIQRTQQEDSAVYLCASSLVRRDGEKLFFGSGTQLSVL.

This clonotype showed up just once. This chain links TRBV29-1 with TRBJ2-3; D tentatively reads TRBD1 or TRBD2 (5 bases each). The CDR3 covers 16 residues. Trimming removed 7 bases at V and 2 bases at J, with 22 bases between. The V gene's germline CDR1 is SQVTM and CDR2 ANQGSEA. CDR3 residues: CSANGVDGTFTDTQYF. DNA of the CDR3: TGCAGCGCTAATGGGGTTGACGGGACCTTCACAGATACGCAGTATTTT.

The J gene is TRBJ1-5, the V gene TRBV7-9; D remains ambiguous. The ends were cut back, 1 base at V and 4 bases at J, with 8 bases in the middle. Germline V CDR1 and CDR2: SEHNR, FQNEAQ (reference sequence). This CDR3 region has 14 residues. CDR3 region: CASSLDWANQPQHF. CDR3 nucleotides: TGTGCCAGCAGCTTAGATTGGGCTAATCAGCCCCAGCATTTT.

This clonotype turned up a few times. The CDR3 is CASSPTDRGVREQFF. The CDR3 DNA reads as TGTGCCAGCAGCCCCACGGACAGGGGGGTGAGGGAGCAGTTCTTC. The chain recombines TRBV7-9 with TRBJ2-1; 10 bases fit TRBD1. CDR1 is SEHNR, CDR2 FQNEAQ, per germline (reference sequence). The CDR3 is 15 amino acids. Germline trimming cut 5 bases from V and 10 bases from J; bases unmatched to any gene: 11.

The chain combines TRBV7-2 with TRBJ2-7, with D possibly being TRBD1 (6 bases). The V gene's germline CDR1 is SGHTA and CDR2 FQGNSA. The V gene lost 1 base and the J gene lost 10 bases, with 23 bases spanning the gap. The CDR3 is 16 residues long. In DNA form, the CDR3 reads TGTGCCAGCAGCTTAGGAACAGGGACCTCCAGAGGAACCCAGTACTTC. Protein product: CASSLGTGTSRGTQYF.

This clonotype showed up just a few times. The chain has TRBV12-3 or TRBV12-4 and TRBJ1-5; the D is unclear. The CDR3 totals 14 residues. V gave up 6 bases and J gave up 2 bases, with 11 bases separating them. The CDR3 nucleotides are TGTGCCAGCAGACAAGGAGGAGGCAATCAGCCCCAGCATTTT. It is translated as CASRQGGGNQPQHF.

The chain couples TRBV7-2 to TRBJ2-1; perhaps TRBD1 as D (6 bases). Germline V gives CDR1 SGHTA, CDR2 FQGNSA. CDR3 length: 18 residues. V was clipped by 2 bases and J by 0 bases, with 17 bases between them. In nucleotides, the CDR3 is TGTGCCAGCAGCTTACGCCAGGGGAAGCTCGGCTCCTACAATGAGCAGTTCTTC. This codes for CASSLRQGKLGSYNEQFF.

A note on this clonotype: At one end the junction does not follow the germline gene, possibly because of a read error. This sequence joins TRBV7-7 and TRBJ2-7; no clear D. Germline V gene sequence: CDR1 SSHAT, CDR2 FNYEAQ (reference sequence). CDR3 length: 12 amino acids. The CDR3 nucleotides are TGTGCTAGCAGCTTAGAGATCCACGAGCAGTACTTC. It codes for CASSLEIHEQYF.

This clonotype was seen a handful of times. This chain links TRBV7-2 with TRBJ2-5; a weak D match, TRBD2 (5 bases). CDR1 and CDR2 from the germline V gene are SGHTA and FQGNSA. V lost 3 bases, J lost 1 base, and 9 bases lay in between. This CDR3 contains 14 residues. The chain's CDR3 is CASSFSGFQETQYF. CDR3 coding DNA: TGTGCCAGCAGCTTCTCGGGGTTCCAAGAGACCCAGTACTTC.